Shown below are 11 T cell receptor beta chains from a single sample sequenced in a study of blood T cell repertoires in COVID-19. The data were produced by immunoSEQ multiplex PCR, yet TCRdb's version contains in-frame clones alone and is incomplete. The table lists 150,000 to 170,000 clones, around 84% of them singletons, with about 1.8% in the top ten. The sample consisted of peripheral blood. All receptors derive from a man older than 75 with acute or convalescent COVID-19.

V usage is TRBV24-1 and J usage is TRBJ1-2; TRBD1 agrees at 7 bases. Germline lookup yields CDR1 KGHDR and CDR2 SFDVKD. V trimming: 4 bases; J trimming: 8 bases; junction bases outside the gene matches: 9. CDR3 length: 14 amino acids. The CDR3 loop reads CATSDPGTAYGYTF. CDR3 DNA: TGTGCCACCAGTGACCCCGGGACAGCGTACGGCTACACCTTC.

The rearrangement links TRBV5-1 to TRBJ2-1; 12 nucleotides align to TRBD2. The V and J ends lost 2 bases and 3 bases, in that order; junction bases with no gene match: 3. Looked up from germline, CDR1 is SGHRS and CDR2 is YFSETQ. CDR3 length: 16 amino acids. CDR3 bases: TGCGCCAGCAGCTTACTAGCGGGGGGCGACTACAATGAGCAGTTCTTC. Protein: CASSLLAGGDYNEQFF.

The chain couples TRBV4-1 to TRBJ2-3, with TRBD2 identical over 8 bases. The germline gives CDR1 MGHRA, CDR2 YSYEKL. J lost 0 bases, V lost 1 base, and 15 bases had no gene match. CDR3 size: 20 residues. The CDR3 DNA is TGCGCCAGCAGCCAAGTAACGGGGGGACGACTAGCGCCTAGCACAGATACGCAGTATTTT. Its translation: CASSQVTGGRLAPSTDTQYF.

The chain has TRBV5-1 and TRBJ2-1; 8 bases match TRBD2. The ends lost 4 bases at V and 7 bases at J; junction bases unmatched: 28. Germline CDR1 is SGHRS and CDR2 is YFSETQ. The CDR3 runs to 21 residues. CDR3 DNA sequence: TGCGCCAGCAGCGTGGGTCGGCGTCTAGCGGGTATTTTTGGATTTGTGAATGAGCAGTTCTTC. It translates to CASSVGRRLAGIFGFVNEQFF.

The gene calls are TRBV2 and TRBJ1-1, with D possibly matching TRBD1 (6 bases). Trimming pared 7 bases from V and 6 bases from J, leaving 15 bases between. This CDR3 spans 13 amino acids. Germline loops: CDR1 SNHLY, CDR2 FYNNEI. CDR3 DNA: TGTGCCAGCAACACACAGGGTGGCCCTGAAGCTTTCTTT. The encoded protein is CASNTQGGPEAFF. Full variable domain (remainder filled in from reference TRBV2 and TRBJ1-1): EPEVTQTPSHQVTQMGQEVILRCVPISNHLYFYWYRQILGQKVEFLVSFYNNEISEKSEIFDDQFSVERPDGSNFTLKIRSTKLEDSAMYFCASNTQGGPEAFFGQGTRLTVV.

This clone was counted once. Germline is not matched at one junction end, which may reflect a read error. This chain joins TRBV19 and TRBJ1-2; D perhaps matches TRBD1 (5 bases). This CDR3 has 11 residues. In germline, CDR1 is LNHDA, CDR2 SQIVND (reference sequence). The DNA of the CDR3 is TGCTCCGCAGGGTGGGACTATGGCTACACCTTC. It is translated as CSAGWDYGYTF.

The chain uses TRBV7-6 and TRBJ2-7; D is perhaps TRBD2 (5 bases). Trimming left V 5 bases short and J 2 bases short, with 19 bases between. CDR3 length: 16 amino acids. Germline V gene data show CDR1 as SGHVS and CDR2 as FNYEAQ. This CDR3 is CASSPTTSGLPYEQYF. The CDR3 DNA follows: TGTGCCAGCAGCCCGACCACGAGCGGACTCCCCTACGAGCAGTACTTC.

The chain joins TRBV21-1 to TRBJ2-5; the table's TRBD2 call for D was not verified on the DNA. TRBV21-1 represents a pseudogene. The CDR3 sequence is 20 residues long. Here the CDR3 reads CASSKWDRLAGGWSRETQYF. For the CDR3, the DNA is TGTGCCAGCAGCAAATGGGACCGACTAGCGGGGGGGTGGAGTCGAGAGACCCAGTACTTC.

This clone appeared once. The rearrangement joins TRBV12-3 or TRBV12-4 to TRBJ2-1; maybe TRBD2 (5 bases). V was pared by 6 bases and J by 6 bases, with 9 bases between. This CDR3 comprises 12 residues. This CDR3 reads CASSPSFNEQFF. The CDR3 DNA sequence: TGTGCCAGCAGCCCTAGCTTCAATGAGCAGTTCTTC.

The J gene is TRBJ2-2, the V gene TRBV5-4; 7 nucleotides match TRBD1. V shed 4 bases, J shed 6 bases, and the junction held 12 bases outside the gene matches. This CDR3 is 16 amino acids long. CDR1 is SGHNT and CDR2 is YYREEE in the germline V gene (reference sequence). The CDR3 coding sequence is TGTGCCAGCAGCCCGACAGGGAATAGGTTCGCCGGGGAGCTGTTTTTT. Its translation is CASSPTGNRFAGELFF.

A single count supports this clone. The V call is TRBV29-1, the J call TRBJ2-1, with D possibly matching TRBD1 (7 bases). The V and J ends lost 4 bases and 8 bases respectively, with 9 bases between them. The V gene's germline CDR1 is SQVTM and CDR2 ANQGSEA. The CDR3 has 11 amino acids. CDR3 DNA sequence: TGCAGCGTTGCCAGGGGGGATGAGCAGTTCTTC. Translation gives CSVARGDEQFF.